This T cell receptor beta chain was recovered during a study of blood T cell repertoires in COVID-19. Study-level information: Sample material is recorded as cDNA or gDNA derived from T cells, B-cell-depleted T cells, or PBMCs.

This clone showed up just a few times. This table comes from immunoSEQ multiplex PCR, and its TCRdb copy is limited to in-frame clones, with some not included. Found here are a few hundred thousand clones, less than 85% of them singletons; the top ten hold 3.5% to 5.5%. This CDR3 contains 16 residues. Per germline, CDR1 MNHNS and CDR2 SASEGT. V was pared by 4 bases and J by 7 bases, with 11 bases of the junction left unmatched. The chain recombines TRBV6-1 with TRBJ2-1, with TRBD2 identical over 9 bases. This TCR came from a man in his 60s who had recovered from COVID-19. Material: peripheral blood. The CDR3 DNA reads as TGTGCCAGCAGTGTAGAAGCGGGGGGCTACAATAATGAGCAGTTCTTC. Translating it yields CASSVEAGGYNNEQFF.